This entry lists 21 T cell receptor beta chains sequenced from one sample in a study of blood T cell repertoires in COVID-19. Clones were sequenced by immunoSEQ multiplex PCR, and TCRdb holds only the in-frame ones, with some missing. This repertoire shows 60,000 or so clones, 80% to 90% found once; its top ten account for around 8.3%. The sample consisted of peripheral blood. Every receptor here comes from a human donor with active COVID-19. The donor label of this sample is uncertain.

The chain is built from TRBV6-1 and TRBJ2-3; 8 bases fit TRBD1. The CDR3 extends over 15 amino acids. The germline V gene encodes CDR1 MNHNS and CDR2 SASEGT. J lost 1 base, V lost 6 bases, and 6 bases had no gene match. The CDR3 spells CASSLDRVRTDTQYF. The CDR3 nucleotides read TGTGCCAGCAGCTTGGACAGGGTCCGCACAGATACGCAGTATTTT.

The chain uses TRBV24-1 and TRBJ2-3, with 10 bases that match TRBD2. This CDR3 has 17 amino acids. With V trimmed by 1 base and J by 2 bases, 5 bases remained unmatched. Germline lookup yields CDR1 KGHDR and CDR2 SFDVKD. Written as DNA, the CDR3 is TGTGCCACCAGTGATTTTGGTAGCGGGAGGCCCACAGATACGCAGTATTTT. Translating it yields CATSDFGSGRPTDTQYF.

DNA of the CDR3: TGTGCCAGTAGGAAACTACAGGGTTCCCAAGAGACCCAGTACTTC. It yields the protein CASRKLQGSQETQYF. The J gene is TRBJ2-5, the V gene TRBV19; perhaps TRBD1 as D (6 bases). The CDR3 runs 15 residues. The V gene lost 6 bases and the J gene lost 1 base, with 15 bases spanning the gap. The germline V gene has CDR1 LNHDA and CDR2 SQIVND (reference sequence).

This rearrangement joins TRBV7-2 to TRBJ2-1, with D hard to call. CDR3 length: 14 residues. With 1 base removed from V and 10 bases from J, the gap between germline ends came to 14 bases. From germline, CDR1 is SGHTA and CDR2 FQGNSA. CDR3 protein: CASSLDLVILEQFF. CDR3 nucleotides: TGTGCCAGCAGCTTAGACTTGGTTATCTTAGAGCAGTTCTTC. Full variable domain (rest looked up from reference TRBV7-2 and TRBJ2-1): GAGVSQSPSNKVTEKGKDVELRCDPISGHTALYWYRQSLGQGLEFLIYFQGNSAPDKSGLPSDRFSAERTGGSVSTLTIQRTQQEDSAVYLCASSLDLVILEQFFGPGTRLTVL.

A single count supports this clone. The chain is built from TRBV20-1 and TRBJ1-2; D is perhaps TRBD1 (6 bases). This CDR3 is built from 11 residues. In germline, CDR1 is DFQATT, CDR2 SNEGSKA (reference sequence). The germline V and J ends were trimmed by 6 bases and 4 bases, with 9 bases remaining between them. As DNA, the CDR3 is TGCAGTGCGTCAGGGGTCTATGGCTACACCTTC. Its translation is CSASGVYGYTF.

The genes are TRBV7-3 and TRBJ2-1, with D possibly matching TRBD2 (5 bases). V was pared by 3 bases and J by 8 bases, with 14 bases between. CDR1 and CDR2 (germline): SGHTA, FQGTGA. The CDR3 is 14 residues long. CDR3 in amino acids: CASSFPTRSHEQFF. CDR3 sequence (DNA): TGTGCCAGCAGCTTCCCAACTAGATCGCATGAGCAGTTCTTC.

The CDR3 loop is CASSSGLAGRTDTQYF. In nucleotides, the CDR3 is TGCGCCAGCAGCTCGGGACTAGCGGGCCGCACAGATACGCAGTATTTT. The genes are TRBV5-1 and TRBJ2-3; 12 nucleotides match TRBD2. CDR1 is SGHRS, CDR2 YFSETQ, per germline. The CDR3 runs 16 residues. The V segment lost 3 bases and the J segment 1 base; nucleotides outside the gene matches: 3.

V usage is TRBV23-1 and J usage is TRBJ1-5; perhaps TRBD1 as D (6 bases). TRBV23-1 carries the ORF label, with uncertain function. This CDR3 is 18 amino acids long. The V gene lost 1 base and the J gene lost 7 bases, with 23 bases spanning the gap. Here the CDR3 reads CASSQCPRDTVGDQPQHF. CDR3 coding DNA: TGCGCCAGCAGTCAATGTCCTAGGGACACTGTAGGGGACCAGCCCCAGCATTTT.

The rearrangement joins TRBV5-4 to TRBJ2-1, with D perhaps matching TRBD2 (7 bases). The CDR3 loop spans 15 amino acids. V lost 2 bases to trimming and J lost 6 bases, with 15 bases between them. Germline-derived CDR1 and CDR2 are SGHNT and YYREEE (reference sequence). The DNA of the CDR3 is TGTGCCAGCAGCTTAATACCGGGGGGCCGCAATGAGCAGTTCTTC. The encoded protein is CASSLIPGGRNEQFF.

J is TRBJ2-1 and V is TRBV5-4; the D gene is possibly TRBD2 (5 bases). CDR3 length equals 12 residues. V lost 2 bases and J 10 bases, leaving 10 bases between the germline ends. From germline, CDR1 is SGHNT and CDR2 YYREEE (reference sequence). The CDR3 region has the DNA TGTGCCAGCAGCTTAGAGGAGGACGAGCAGTTCTTC. It translates to CASSLEEDEQFF.

The J gene is TRBJ2-2, the V gene TRBV11-2; D call uncertain. The CDR3 has 13 amino acids. V lost 3 bases, J lost 5 bases, and 7 bases lay in between. Germline-derived CDR1 and CDR2 are SGHAT and FQNNGV. In DNA, the CDR3 is TGTGCCAGCAGCTTCGTCAGGACCGGGGAGCTGTTTTTT. It translates to CASSFVRTGELFF.

V usage is TRBV6-2 or TRBV6-3 and J usage is TRBJ2-1, with TRBD2 matching 16 bases. The CDR3 has 19 amino acids. Germline V gives CDR1 MNHEY, CDR2 SVGEGT. With V trimmed by 5 bases and J by 0 bases, 7 bases remained unmatched. The DNA of the CDR3 is TGTGCCAGCAGTACACCGGGACTAGCGGGGGGGAGCTCCTACAATGAGCAGTTCTTC. Translated, it gives CASSTPGLAGGSSYNEQFF.

The chain has TRBV6-5 and TRBJ2-7; 10 bases match TRBD1. There are 14 residues in the CDR3. The germline gives CDR1 MNHEY, CDR2 SVGAGI. Germline trimming cut 6 bases from V and 3 bases from J; bases unmatched to any gene: 5. CDR3 nucleotides: TGTGCCAGCAGGACCGGGACAGGGGTCTACGAGCAGTACTTC. It encodes CASRTGTGVYEQYF.

The gene calls are TRBV30 and TRBJ1-3, with D perhaps TRBD1 (5 bases). CDR1 and CDR2 from the germline V gene are GTSNPN and SVGIG (reference sequence). Deletions cut 2 bases from V and 4 bases from J, with 18 bases between. The CDR3 is 16 amino acids. The CDR3 DNA is TGTGCCTGGAGTTCCCGGGTCCCAACAGGAGGAAACACCATATATTTT. It is translated as CAWSSRVPTGGNTIYF.

The chain couples TRBV7-3 to TRBJ2-5; D is possibly TRBD2 (6 bases). The CDR3 runs 16 residues. The germline V gene encodes CDR1 SGHTA and CDR2 FQGTGA. V was cut by 0 bases and J by 5 bases, with 16 bases left in between. This chain's CDR3 is CASSLTYEGAGETQYF. CDR3 nucleotide sequence: TGTGCCAGCAGCTTAACGTACGAGGGCGCGGGGGAGACCCAGTACTTC.

The V and J genes are TRBV5-6 and TRBJ1-5; TRBD1 might be the D (6 bases). Germline-derived CDR1 and CDR2 are SGHDT and YYEEEE. The CDR3 spans 18 residues. Trimming cost V 6 bases and J 2 bases, with 24 bases left between them. The CDR3 DNA follows: TGTGCCAGCAACACCTGGGGTCAGGGGAGAATCGGCAATCAGCCCCAGCATTTT. This translates into CASNTWGQGRIGNQPQHF.

V and J are TRBV30 and TRBJ2-1, with D uncertain. V dropped 2 bases and J dropped 7 bases, with 9 bases sitting between them. The CDR3 sequence is 12 residues long. CDR1 GTSNPN and CDR2 SVGIG come from the germline V gene (reference sequence). CDR3: CAWSIGWNEQFF. In nucleotides, the CDR3 is TGTGCCTGGAGTATTGGCTGGAATGAGCAGTTCTTC.

The J gene is TRBJ2-1, the V gene TRBV7-6; TRBD2 agrees at 10 bases. The CDR3 consists of 18 residues. With V trimmed by 1 base and J by 2 bases, 8 bases remained unmatched. Germline loops: CDR1 SGHVS, CDR2 FNYEAQ. CDR3 DNA sequence: TGTGCCAGCAGCTTAGTTACTAGCGGGACCCTAACCTACAATGAGCAGTTCTTC. Amino acids: CASSLVTSGTLTYNEQFF.

The genes are TRBV19 and TRBJ1-1; a possible D gene is TRBD1 (5 bases). Trimming removed 10 bases from V and 3 bases from J, with 9 bases in between. Germline V gene sequence: CDR1 LNHDA, CDR2 SQIVND (reference sequence). There are 11 residues in the CDR3. The CDR3 coding sequence is TGTGCCACGACAGTCTACACTGAAGCTTTCTTT. Translation: CATTVYTEAFF.

J is TRBJ2-1 and V is TRBV4-2, with 8 bases lining up with TRBD2. From germline, CDR1 is LGHNA and CDR2 YNFKEQ. With V trimmed by 2 bases and J by 7 bases, 10 bases remained unmatched. The CDR3 is made up of 16 amino acids. The DNA of the CDR3 is TGTGCCAGCAGCCAACCGCGGGGGGCGCTGGATAATGAGCAGTTCTTC. It translates to CASSQPRGALDNEQFF.

The CDR3 region is CASSEGQGNTGELFF. In DNA, the CDR3 is TGTGCCAGTAGTGAGGGACAGGGTAACACCGGGGAGCTGTTTTTT. The chain couples TRBV19 to TRBJ2-2, with 9 bases aligning to TRBD1. V shed 5 bases, J shed 2 bases, and the junction held 3 bases outside the gene matches. The germline CDR1 and CDR2 sequences are LNHDA and SQIVND (reference sequence). The CDR3 runs to 15 residues.